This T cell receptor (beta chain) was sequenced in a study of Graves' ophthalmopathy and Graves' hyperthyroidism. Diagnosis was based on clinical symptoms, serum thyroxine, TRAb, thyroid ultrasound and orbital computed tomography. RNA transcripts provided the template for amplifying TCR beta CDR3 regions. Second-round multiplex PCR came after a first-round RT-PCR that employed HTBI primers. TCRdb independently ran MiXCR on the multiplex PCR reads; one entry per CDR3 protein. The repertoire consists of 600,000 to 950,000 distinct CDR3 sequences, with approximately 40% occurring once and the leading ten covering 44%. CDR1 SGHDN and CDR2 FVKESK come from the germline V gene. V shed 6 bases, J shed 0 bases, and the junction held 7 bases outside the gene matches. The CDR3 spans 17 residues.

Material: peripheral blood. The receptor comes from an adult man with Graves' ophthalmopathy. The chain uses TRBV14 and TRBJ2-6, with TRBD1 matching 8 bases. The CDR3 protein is CASRRGTGTSGANVLTF. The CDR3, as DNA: TGTGCCAGCAGAAGAGGGACAGGTACCTCTGGGGCCAACGTCCTGACTTTC.